This TCR beta chain originates from a study of shared clonotypes between healthy human individuals (dated by TCRdb to about 2020). Broadly, across the study: A few men and two women, aged 18 to 49 years, made up the cohort. For each donor, CD4 naive and CD4 memory were each run on three plates, CD8 naive on two plates, and CD8 memory on one plate. Blood TCR repertoires of four to six healthy adults were deeply sequenced to estimate repertoire size and the extent of clonotype sharing between individuals. To increase sequencing depth and limit assay-specific biases, TCR repertoire library preparation and sequencing were carried out by different laboratories using diverse techniques. Each donor's leukapheresis produced roughly between roughly 0.85 and 10 billion PBMCs.

In its sample, this clone was seen a few times. Its cognate antigen has yet to be identified. Base quality data are lacking; no much larger clone is found one base away. Summary of the overall study and its limitations: Sampling was limited to blood, and TCR repertoires in tissue likely differ from TCR repertoires in blood. Naive subsets generally had larger estimated clonotype richness than memory subsets. Sharing across several donors was observed for about 5% of naive CD4, less than 4% of naive CD8, 2% to 2.5% of memory CD4, and about 0.39% of memory CD8 clonotypes. Rarefaction of sorted-subset datasets indicated incomplete sequencing despite the large sequencing depth. Pairwise subsampling led to the expectation that sequencing depth would affect the degree of clonotype sharing among donors. Higher generation probabilities were observed for clonotypes shared by all four sorted-subset donors than for non-shared clonotypes. The small number of donors limited the genetic and exposure-history diversity represented.

The donors were healthy, HIV-negative adults with no recently reported acute infections or vaccinations. All donors were Caucasian adults living in Nashville, Tennessee, USA. CD4+ T cells were enriched by magnetic negative selection; naive cells were then positively selected on CD45RA, and the negative fraction formed the memory subset. After blood collection by leukapheresis, PBMCs were isolated using Ficoll-Histopaque density gradient centrifugation and then cryopreserved in the vapor phase of liquid nitrogen. Analytical flow cytometry was used to check the purity and quantity of each magnetically sorted T cell population. From each sorted fraction, genomic DNA was isolated and quantified by UV absorbance on a Nanodrop 2000c. Using the deep immunoSEQ assay, TCR CDR3 regions were amplified from genomic DNA by multiplex PCR. For each cell subset, the extracted genomic DNA was distributed evenly across all wells of several immunoSEQ 96-well plates, and each plate served as one replicate. For sorted subsets, about 200 ng genomic DNA, equal to 30,000 or so T cell genomes, was loaded into each replicate PCR. Purified libraries were measured with a Qubit 3.0 fluorometer, size-checked on a Bioanalyzer 2100, and measured again with the KAPA Library Quantification kit. Every immunoSEQ 96-well plate was sequenced on a dedicated single-read 150-cycle Illumina NextSeq 550 flow cell. Concerning the study's data processing: The immunoSEQ output contained only junctional sequences without quality scores, so filtering could not match that applied to full-length reads. To assign V/J genes and CDR3, sequences were annotated using PyIR, a Python wrapper for IgBLAST v1.9, with IMGT germline references. Reads with weak V/J assignments (E-value above 1e-6), missing CDR3, stop codons, out-of-frame junctions, or ambiguous translated residues were removed. A V3J clonotype was defined by an identical inferred V gene, J gene, and CDR3 amino acid sequence. Percentage overlap between repertoires was calculated by dividing the number of shared unique clonotypes by the size of the smaller repertoire. Repertoire richness was assessed with RTK rarefaction, the Chao1 estimator, and Recon v2.1 estimates of unobserved clonotypes. Generation probabilities were computed with OLGA for all TCRbeta clonotypes obtained by the gDNA method from four donors. Imported from immuneACCESS, the table was reduced by TCRdb to in-frame sequences with V and J called. These copies leave out some clones; in studies compared against another copy, an unresolved V gene accounts for under half, and the cause of the remainder is not known. The V and J calls and clone size come from that table; D and trimming were worked out from the DNA. This sample lists 1 million to 1.2 million clones; 60% to 80% were detected once. Almost 0.9% of the sample is taken by the ten largest.

The germline V gene specifies SNHLY as CDR1 and FYNNEI as CDR2. Between the V and J ends, shortened by 7 bases and 5 bases respectively, the junction contains 17 bases. The CDR3 holds 15 amino acids from the cysteine to the phenylalanine. Of all the DNA, just the CDR3 is kept, 45 bases in frame from base 1. This sequence originates from a man between 18 and 29 years old in good health. Some clones in this sample may be carry-over from other donors' samples. The chain is encoded by TRBV2 joined to TRBJ2-2, with TRBD2 perhaps the D gene, on 7 matching bases. Specimen: memory CD4+ T cells from PBMCs. The cell subset or site label, as the study defines it: CD45RA-negative fraction. The CDR3 reads CASTILGGETGELFF. The DNA is as follows: TGTGCCAGCACTATATTAGGGGGGGAAACCGGGGAGCTGTTTTTT.